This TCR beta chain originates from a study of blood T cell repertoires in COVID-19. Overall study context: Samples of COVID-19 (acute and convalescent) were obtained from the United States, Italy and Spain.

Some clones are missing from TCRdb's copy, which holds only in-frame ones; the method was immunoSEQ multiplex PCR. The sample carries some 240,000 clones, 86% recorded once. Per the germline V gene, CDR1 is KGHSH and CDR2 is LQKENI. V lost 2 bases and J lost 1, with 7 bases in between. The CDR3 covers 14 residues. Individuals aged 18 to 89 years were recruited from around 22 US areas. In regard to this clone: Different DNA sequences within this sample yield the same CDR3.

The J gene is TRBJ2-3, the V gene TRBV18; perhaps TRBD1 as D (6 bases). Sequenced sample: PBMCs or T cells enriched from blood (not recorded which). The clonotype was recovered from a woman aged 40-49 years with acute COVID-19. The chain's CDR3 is CASSPSGGTDTQYF. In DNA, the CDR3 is TGTGCCAGCTCACCATCAGGGGGCACAGATACGCAGTATTTT.